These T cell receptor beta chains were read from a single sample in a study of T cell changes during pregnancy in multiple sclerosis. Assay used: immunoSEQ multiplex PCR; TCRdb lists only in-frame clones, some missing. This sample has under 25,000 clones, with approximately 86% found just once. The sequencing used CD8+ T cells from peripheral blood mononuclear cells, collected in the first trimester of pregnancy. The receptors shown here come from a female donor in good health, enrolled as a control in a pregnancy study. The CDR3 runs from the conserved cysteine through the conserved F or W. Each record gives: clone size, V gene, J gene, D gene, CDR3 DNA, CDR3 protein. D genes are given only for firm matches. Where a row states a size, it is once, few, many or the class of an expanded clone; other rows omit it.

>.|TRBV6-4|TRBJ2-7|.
TGTGCCAGCAGTCCTACCGCCGGGGGCTACGAGCAGTACTTC
CASSPTAGGYEQYF
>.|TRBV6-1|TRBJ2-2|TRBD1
TGTGCCAGCAGTTCCGGGACAGGTGTCAGGGAGCTGTTTTTT
CASSSGTGVRELFF
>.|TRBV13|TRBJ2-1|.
TGTGCCAGCAGCTTAGGCCCCCAGCGGAACTCCTACAATGAGCAGTTCTTC
CASSLGPQRNSYNEQFF
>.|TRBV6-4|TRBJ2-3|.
TGTGCCAGCAGTGCTAGCGGCACAGATACGCAGTATTTT
CASSASGTDTQYF
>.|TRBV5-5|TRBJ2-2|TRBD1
TGTGCCAGCAGCCCCTGGACAGGAGTGAACACCGGGGAGCTGTTTTTT
CASSPWTGVNTGELFF
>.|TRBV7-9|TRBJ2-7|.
TGTGCCAGCAGCTTATCATCGGGGGGCTCGTTTGGTTACGAGCAGTACTTC
CASSLSSGGSFGYEQYF
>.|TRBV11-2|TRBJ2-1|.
TGTGCCAGCTTCGGGACGGGGGACAATGAGCAGTTCTTC
CASFGTGDNEQFF
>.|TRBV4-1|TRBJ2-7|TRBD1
TGCGCCAGCAGCCATGCCAGGGGGCAGTACGAGCAGTACTTC
CASSHARGQYEQYF
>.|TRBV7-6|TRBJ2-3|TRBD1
TGTGCCAGCGGCAAGGGGACAGCAACAGATACGCAGTATTTT
CASGKGTATDTQYF
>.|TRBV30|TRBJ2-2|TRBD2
TGTGCCTGGAACCAACTAGCGGGAGGGCCGGGGGAGCTGTTTTTT
CAWNQLAGGPGELFF
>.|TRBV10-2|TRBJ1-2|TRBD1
TGCGCCAGCAGACTCGGACAGGGATATGGCTACACCTTC
CASRLGQGYGYTF
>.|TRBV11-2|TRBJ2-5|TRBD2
TGTGCCAGCAGCTTAGATGGGGGGGAAGAGACCCAGTACTTC
CASSLDGGEETQYF
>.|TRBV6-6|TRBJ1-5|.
TGTGCCAGCAGTACTGACAGGAATCAGCCCCAGCATTTT
CASSTDRNQPQHF
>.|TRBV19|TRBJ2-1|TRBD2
TGTGCCAGTAGTATAGGAGCGGGGTGGGAAGGGGATGAGCAGTTCTTC
CASSIGAGWEGDEQFF
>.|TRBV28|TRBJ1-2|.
TGTGCCAGCAGTTACTCAGGGGACGGCTACACCTTC
CASSYSGDGYTF
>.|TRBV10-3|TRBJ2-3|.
TGTGCCATCATGGAGGCCGGCACAGATACGCAGTATTTT
CAIMEAGTDTQYF
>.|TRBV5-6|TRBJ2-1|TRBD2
TGTGCCAGCAGCCTCGGGACTAGCGGGAAGTTTTCCTACAATGAGCAGTTCTTC
CASSLGTSGKFSYNEQFF
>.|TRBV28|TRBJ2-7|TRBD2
TGTGCCAGCAGTCCCAGGACTAGCGGGAGATGGGACGAGCAGTACTTC
CASSPRTSGRWDEQYF
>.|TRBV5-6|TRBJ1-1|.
TGTGCCAGCAGCTTGGGGGCAGGGGCGAACACTGAAGCTTTCTTT
CASSLGAGANTEAFF
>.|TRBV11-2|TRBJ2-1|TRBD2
TGTGCCAGCAGCTTAAGAACGGGAGGGTTCGACAATGAGCAGTTCTTC
CASSLRTGGFDNEQFF
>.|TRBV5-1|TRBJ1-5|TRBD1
TGCGCCAGCAGGGTCGGGACAGGAGAAAATCAGCCCCAGCATTTT
CASRVGTGENQPQHF
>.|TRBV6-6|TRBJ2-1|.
TGTGCCAGCAGTTCCCTAGGCAGGGACAATGAGCAGTTCTTC
CASSSLGRDNEQFF
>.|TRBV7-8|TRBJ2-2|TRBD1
TGTGCCAGCAGCCCCACAGGGGGTCTGGCCGGGGAGCTGTTTTTT
CASSPTGGLAGELFF
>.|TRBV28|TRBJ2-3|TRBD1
TGTGCCAGCGATCCCTCAGGGGGATCGGATACGCAGTATTTT
CASDPSGGSDTQYF
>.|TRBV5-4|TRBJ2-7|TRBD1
TGTGCCAGCAGCGTCGGACAGGGACGGCAGTACTTC
CASSVGQGRQYF
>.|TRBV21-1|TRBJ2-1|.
TGTGCCAGCAGCAAAGAACAAGCCGACTCCTTTGAGCAGTTCTTC
CASSKEQADSFEQFF
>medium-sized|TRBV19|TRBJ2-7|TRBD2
TGTGCCAGTAAACGGCTAGCGGGGGAGGTCTACGAGCAGTACTTC
CASKRLAGEVYEQYF
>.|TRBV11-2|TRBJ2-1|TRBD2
TGTGCCAGCAGCTCTAGCGGGAATCGTAATGAGCAGTTCTTC
CASSSSGNRNEQFF
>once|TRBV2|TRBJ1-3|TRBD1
TGTGCCAGCGCCGGGGGACAGTTATATTTT
CASAGGQLYF
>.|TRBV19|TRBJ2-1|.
TGTGCCAGTAGTTGGACTACCGACAATGAGCAGTTCTTC
CASSWTTDNEQFF
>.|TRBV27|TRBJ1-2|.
TGTGCCAGCAGTTTAATCGCCGGGACATGGTATGGCTACACCTTC
CASSLIAGTWYGYTF
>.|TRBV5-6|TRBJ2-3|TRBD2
TGTGCCAGCAGCTTCGCTAGCGGGGCTAGCACAGATACGCAGTATTTT
CASSFASGASTDTQYF
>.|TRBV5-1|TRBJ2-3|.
TGCGCCAGCAGCTTGGGGTCTAGCGAGGCAGATACGCAGTATTTT
CASSLGSSEADTQYF
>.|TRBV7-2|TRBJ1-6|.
TGTGCCAGCAGCGCCGACAGGCATAATTCACCCCTCCACTTT
CASSADRHNSPLHF
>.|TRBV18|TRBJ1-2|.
TGTGCCAGCTCACCACGGGGAGGGGCGTCGAACTATGGCTACACCTTC
CASSPRGGASNYGYTF
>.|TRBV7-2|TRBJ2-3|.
TGTGCCAGCAGCTTAGAGTCCCAGCAGGGCTTCACAGATACGCAGTATTTT
CASSLESQQGFTDTQYF
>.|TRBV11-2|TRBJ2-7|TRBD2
TGTGCCAGCAGCTTACTCGGGACTAGCGTTTCCTACGAGCAGTACTTC
CASSLLGTSVSYEQYF
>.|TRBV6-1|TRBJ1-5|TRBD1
TGTGCCAGCAGTGATTGGGGACAGGGGAGCAATCAGCCCCAGCATTTT
CASSDWGQGSNQPQHF
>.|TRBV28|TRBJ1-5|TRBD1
TGTGCCAGCAGAATCATCACAGGGGTACAGCCCCAGCATTTT
CASRIITGVQPQHF
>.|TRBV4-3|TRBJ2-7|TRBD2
TGCGCCAGCAGCCACCGGGATAGCGGGGGATCCTACGAGCAGTACTTC
CASSHRDSGGSYEQYF
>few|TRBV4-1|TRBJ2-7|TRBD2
TGCGCCAGCAGCCAATCATCGACTAGCGGGAGTTCGTACGAGCAGTACTTC
CASSQSSTSGSSYEQYF
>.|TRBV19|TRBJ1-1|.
TGTGCCAGTACCTCGACCTCCCAGGGGAACACTGAAGCTTTCTTT
CASTSTSQGNTEAFF
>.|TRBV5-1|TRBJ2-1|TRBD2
TGCGCCAGCAGCTTGGTGCTAGCGGGGGATCCTGAGCAGTTCTTC
CASSLVLAGDPEQFF
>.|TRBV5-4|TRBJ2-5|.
TGTGCCAGCAGCGCGGACCGAGGGGAGACCCAGTACTTC
CASSADRGETQYF
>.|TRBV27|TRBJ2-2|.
TGTGCCAGCAGCCAGGGACTGGGGACCGGGGAGCTGTTTTTT
CASSQGLGTGELFF
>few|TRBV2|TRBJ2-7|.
TGTGCCAGCAGTGAGACAGACGAGCAGTACTTC
CASSETDEQYF
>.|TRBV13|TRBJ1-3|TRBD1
TGTGCCAGCAGCTCCAAAGACAGGGTCTTTGGAAACACCATATATTTT
CASSSKDRVFGNTIYF
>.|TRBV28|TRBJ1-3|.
TGTGCCAGCAGTGGAGACGGGACACAGAGGTTTGGAAACACCATATATTTT
CASSGDGTQRFGNTIYF
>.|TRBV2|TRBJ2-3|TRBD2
TGTGCCAGCAGATTCCGGACTAGCGGGGGAACAGATACGCAGTATTTT
CASRFRTSGGTDTQYF
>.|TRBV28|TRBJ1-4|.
TGTGCCAGCAGTTTACTGGGGCGTGAAGAAAAACTGTTTTTT
CASSLLGREEKLFF
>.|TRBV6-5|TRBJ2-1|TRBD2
TGTGCCAGCAGTTACTCGACTAGCGGGTCCTACAATGAGCAGTTCTTC
CASSYSTSGSYNEQFF
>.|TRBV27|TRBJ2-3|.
TGTGCCAGCAGTCTCTTGGGAGCGAAAATTAGCACAGATACGCAGTATTTT
CASSLLGAKISTDTQYF
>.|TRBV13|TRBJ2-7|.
TGTGCCAGCAGCTTAGGGGTCCCCGGGGGGCTCTACGAGCAGTACTTC
CASSLGVPGGLYEQYF
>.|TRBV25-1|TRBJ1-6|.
TGTGCCAGCAGCCTAGAGACTAGGAATTCACCCCTCCACTTT
CASSLETRNSPLHF
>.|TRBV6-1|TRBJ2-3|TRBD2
TGTGCCAGCAGTGAGGTTAGCGGGGGCACAGATACGCAGTATTTT
CASSEVSGGTDTQYF
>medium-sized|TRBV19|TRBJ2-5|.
TGTGCCAGTAACGGTCCCCGGGAGACCCAGTACTTC
CASNGPRETQYF